This entry concerns a single T cell receptor (beta chain). Sequenced by immunoSEQ multiplex PCR; TCRdb stores in-frame clones only, minus some. Among around 69,000 clones listed, roughly nine tenths were seen once. The entry originates in a study of OX40 agonist ivuxolimab in advanced cancers. V dropped 4 bases and J dropped 4 bases, with 16 bases sitting between them. The CDR3 is 15 amino acids. Looked up from germline, CDR1 is SGHDN and CDR2 is FVKESK. Sequencing was performed on CD4+ or CD8+ T cells sorted from blood, taken in a trial of the OX40 agonist ivuxolimab. The source of this sequence is an adult with an advanced solid tumor such as melanoma, head and neck, liver or kidney cancer. This sequence joins TRBV14 and TRBJ1-2; D is perhaps TRBD1 (6 bases). DNA for the CDR3: TGTGCCAGCAGCCCGGGACATCCGGCGGGCTATGGCTACACCTTC. Its protein product is CASSPGHPAGYGYTF.